The rows below give T cell receptor beta chains drawn from one sample of a study of blood T cell repertoires in COVID-19. Profiling relied on immunoSEQ multiplex PCR, and the TCRdb table lists in-frame clones only, not all of them. The data hold about 490,000 clones, with approximately 85% observed a single time. Source material: peripheral blood. These receptors were taken from a human donor in a cohort sampled during active COVID-19. Each CDR3 is given with its conserved first and last residue. Fields, in order: J gene, V gene, D gene, clone size, CDR3 DNA, CDR3 protein. The D gene is left open where the match is weak. The size of a clone is reported for some rows only, either as once, few or many, or as a class for expanded clones.

TRBJ2-1 | TRBV24-1 | . | once | TGTGCCACCAGTGATCCGACAGTGGCGTCCTACAATGAGCAGTTCTTC | CATSDPTVASYNEQFF
TRBJ1-2 | TRBV27 | . | . | TGTGCCAGCAGTTTCGGGATCGGAGGGGGCTACACCTTC | CASSFGIGGGYTF
TRBJ2-7 | TRBV7-2 | TRBD2 | . | TGTGCCAGCAGCCGCCGGACTAGCGGGAGCGACGAGCAGTACTTC | CASSRRTSGSDEQYF
TRBJ1-4 | TRBV4-2 | TRBD1 | . | TGTGCCAGCAGCCAAGCGGGACAGGGTGCAAAACTGTTTTTT | CASSQAGQGAKLFF
TRBJ2-2 | TRBV30 | TRBD2 | once | TGTGCCTGGAAGGGACTAGTTGGGGCCGGGGAGCTGTTTTTT | CAWKGLVGAGELFF
TRBJ1-5 | TRBV2 | . | few | TGTGCCAGCAGTGAACAGGGAAGGTATCAGCCCCAGCATTTT | CASSEQGRYQPQHF
TRBJ2-3 | TRBV2 | . | . | TGTGCCAGCAGCCTCCGGGATACGCAGTATTTT | CASSLRDTQYF
TRBJ2-1 | TRBV6-5 | TRBD1 | . | TGTGCCAGCAGTTCTCAACGTATGGGACAGGGCTTTGTCTTC | CASSSQRMGQGFVF
TRBJ1-5 | TRBV7-7 | TRBD1 | once | TGTGCTAGCAGCTTGGACAGGGATCAGCCCCAGCATTTT | CASSLDRDQPQHF
TRBJ2-5 | TRBV5-1 | . | . | TGCGCCAGCAGCTTGGTGTTAGCCAAAGAGACCCAGTACTTC | CASSLVLAKETQYF
TRBJ2-1 | TRBV29-1 | TRBD2 | . | TGCAGCGTTCTTCCTAGCGGGAGGAGTAATGAGCAGTTCTTC | CSVLPSGRSNEQFF
TRBJ1-1 | TRBV29-1 | . | few | TGCAGCCATACCAGTACAGGGAGCACTGAAGCTTTCTTT | CSHTSTGSTEAFF
TRBJ1-1 | TRBV6-6 | TRBD1 | . | TGTGCCAGCAGTCTCGGTTCGACAGGGGTTCTCGGCACTGAAGCTTTCTTT | CASSLGSTGVLGTEAFF
TRBJ1-2 | TRBV5-4 | TRBD1 | . | TGTGCCAGCAGCCCTAACCCGGGACAGGCGAACTATGGCTACACCTTC | CASSPNPGQANYGYTF
TRBJ2-2 | TRBV9 | TRBD2 | . | TGTGCCAGCAGCTCCCGGCTAGCGGGGGTGAACACCGGGGAGCTGTTTTTT | CASSSRLAGVNTGELFF
TRBJ1-1 | TRBV3-1/TRBV3-2 | TRBD1 | . | TGTGCCAGCAGCCAACACAGGGGAGACACTGAAGCTTTCTTT | CASSQHRGDTEAFF
TRBJ2-2 | TRBV21-1 | . | . | TGTGCCAGCAGCACGCCTAGCGGGCAAGGCACCGGGGAGCTGTTTTTT | CASSTPSGQGTGELFF
TRBJ1-5 | TRBV19 | TRBD1 | few | TGTGCCAGTAGTCCAGGGGGGTGGGGGTTTCAGCCCCAGCATTTT | CASSPGGWGFQPQHF
TRBJ2-7 | TRBV15 | . | . | TGTGCCACCAGCAGACATCCGACGGGCTCCTACGAGCAGTACTTC | CATSRHPTGSYEQYF
TRBJ1-1 | TRBV11-1 | . | once | TGTGCCAGCAGCTTAGGGACAGACACTGAAGCTTTCTTT | CASSLGTDTEAFF
TRBJ1-6 | TRBV7-3 | TRBD1 | . | TGTGCCAGCAGCGGGACAGGCTATAATTCACCCCTCCACTTT | CASSGTGYNSPLHF
TRBJ1-3 | TRBV2 | . | . | TGTGCCAGCAGCCTAAGGGAGGGAGGAAACACCATATATTTT | CASSLREGGNTIYF
TRBJ2-7 | TRBV30 | . | . | TGTGCCTGGAACCTCGGCGGGCCCCCGTACGAGCAGTACTTC | CAWNLGGPPYEQYF